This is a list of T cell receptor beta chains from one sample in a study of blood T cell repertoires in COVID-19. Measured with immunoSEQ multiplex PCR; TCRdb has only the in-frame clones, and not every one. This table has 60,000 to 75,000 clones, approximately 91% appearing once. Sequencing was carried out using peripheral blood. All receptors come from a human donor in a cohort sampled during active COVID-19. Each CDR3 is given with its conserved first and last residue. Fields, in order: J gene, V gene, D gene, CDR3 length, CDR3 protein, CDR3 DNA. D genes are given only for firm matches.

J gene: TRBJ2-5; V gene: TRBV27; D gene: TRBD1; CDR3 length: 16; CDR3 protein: CASSPGTGFGQETQYF; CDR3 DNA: TGTGCCAGCAGTCCCGGGACAGGGTTTGGGCAAGAGACCCAGTACTTC
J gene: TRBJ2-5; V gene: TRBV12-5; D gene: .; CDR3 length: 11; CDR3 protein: CASGFGETQYF; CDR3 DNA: TGTGCTAGTGGTTTCGGAGAGACCCAGTACTTC
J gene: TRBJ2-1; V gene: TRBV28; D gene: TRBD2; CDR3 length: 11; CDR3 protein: CASSLGREEFF; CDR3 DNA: TGTGCCAGCAGTTTGGGCCGGGAGGAGTTCTTC
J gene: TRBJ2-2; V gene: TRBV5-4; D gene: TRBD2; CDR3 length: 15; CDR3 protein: CASTEGLANTGELFF; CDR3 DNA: TGTGCCAGCACTGAAGGACTAGCGAACACCGGGGAGCTGTTTTTT
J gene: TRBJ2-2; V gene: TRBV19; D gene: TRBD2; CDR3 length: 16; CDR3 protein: CASSDPRTSGSGELFF; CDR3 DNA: TGTGCCAGTAGTGATCCCCGGACTAGCGGGAGCGGGGAGCTGTTTTTT
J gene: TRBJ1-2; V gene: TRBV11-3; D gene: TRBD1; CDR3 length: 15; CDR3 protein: CASSPQFTGDNGYTF; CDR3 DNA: TGTGCCAGCAGCCCACAATTTACAGGGGATAATGGCTACACCTTC
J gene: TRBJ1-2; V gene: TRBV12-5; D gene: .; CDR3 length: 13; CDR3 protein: CASGLGRDYGYTF; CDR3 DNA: TGTGCTAGTGGTTTGGGGCGGGACTATGGCTACACCTTC
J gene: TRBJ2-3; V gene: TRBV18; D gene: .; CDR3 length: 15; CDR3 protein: CASCLRGGSTDTQYF; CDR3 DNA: TGTGCCAGCTGTCTCCGAGGGGGAAGCACAGATACGCAGTATTTT
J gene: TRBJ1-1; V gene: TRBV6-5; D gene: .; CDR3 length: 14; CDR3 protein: CASSYYRTNTEAFF; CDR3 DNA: TGTGCCAGCAGTTACTACAGGACGAACACTGAAGCTTTCTTT
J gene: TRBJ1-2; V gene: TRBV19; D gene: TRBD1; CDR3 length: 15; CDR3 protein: CASSAGSTGGYGYTF; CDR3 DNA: TGTGCCAGTAGCGCGGGGTCCACAGGGGGCTATGGCTACACCTTC